The source of this T cell receptor beta chain is a study of blood T cell repertoires in COVID-19. Whole-study context: The samples span acute and convalescent COVID-19 from the United States, Italy and Spain.

This table comes from immunoSEQ multiplex PCR, and its TCRdb copy is limited to in-frame clones, with some not included. Here the sample spans under 200,000 clones, about 85% being singletons. With 5 bases removed from V and 2 bases from J, the gap between germline ends came to 10 bases. This CDR3 has 14 amino acids. The germline CDR1 and CDR2 sequences are SGHAT and FQNNGV. The receptor was isolated from a woman of 80 years or more with acute or convalescent COVID-19. The sequencing sample was made of peripheral blood. The chain carries TRBV11-2 and TRBJ1-5, with D unclear. CDR3 sequence reads: CASSLVERNQPQHF. CDR3 coding DNA: TGTGCCAGCAGCCTCGTAGAGCGCAATCAGCCCCAGCATTTT.